This T cell receptor (beta chain) was profiled in a study of response to subunit inactivated influenza vaccine. Study-wide results and caveats: With each seasonal influenza vaccination, the authors suggested, few new T cells are recruited.

To note about this clonotype: The antigen remains unidentified.

TCRdb independently ran MiXCR on the RT-PCR reads; one entry per CDR3 protein. Here the sample spans approximately 300,000 distinct CDR3 sequences, about 20% being singletons. CDR1 and CDR2 from the germline V gene are MNHEY and SVGEGT. The V and J ends lost 8 bases and 3 bases respectively, with 11 bases between them. The CDR3 is made up of 12 amino acids. V gene TRBV6-2 or TRBV6-3 combines with J gene TRBJ2-7; D remains ambiguous. The sequencing used PBMCs from blood, collected roughly 20 months after vaccination. The origin of this receptor is a man aged 50 to 69 who received an inactivated influenza vaccine. This CDR3 is CASRLLGYEQYF. The CDR3 coding sequence is TGTGCCAGCCGCTTGCTGGGCTACGAGCAGTACTTC.